This T cell receptor (beta chain) is drawn from a study of T cell responses to AZD1222 COVID-19 vaccine. Clones were sequenced by immunoSEQ multiplex PCR, and TCRdb holds only the in-frame ones, with some missing. Counted here are roughly 160,000 clones, 92% occurring once; the ten biggest clones make up 4.4%. Study-level points and caveats: It should be noted that donors were predominantly white British and more often female, and clonal diversity was possibly underestimated. Epitopes outside B.1.351 and B.1.1.7 mutated regions reportedly drew nearly half of spike TCRs. Sampled repertoires all dated from after the peak T cell response.

Germline V CDR1 and CDR2: MNHNS, SASEGT. V lost 1 base and J lost 3, with 9 bases in between. The CDR3 runs to 14 residues. Regarding this clone: The antigen remains undetermined.

This chain connects TRBV6-1 to TRBJ1-1; tentatively, D is TRBD1 (5 bases). This sample comprised peripheral blood, obtained on day 0 of MenACWY control vaccination. This clonotype was sampled from an adult in good health. This chain's CDR3 is CASSEDWGDTEAFF. The CDR3 DNA is TGTGCCAGCAGTGAAGATTGGGGGGACACTGAAGCTTTCTTT.